This TCR beta chain stems from a study of CD8 T cells in Susac syndrome. RNA was extracted with the RNeasy kit, and a quantity of about 0.5 to 1 ug was reverse transcribed using random hexamers. TCRdb fed the immunoSEQ multiplex PCR reads into MiXCR, producing one record per CDR3 protein. This sample has some 110,000 distinct CDR3 sequences, with 90% to 95% found just once. This CDR3 spans 14 amino acids. V lost 2 bases and J 3 bases, leaving 8 bases between the germline ends. In germline, CDR1 is SGHRS, CDR2 YFSETQ. The V call is TRBV5-1, the J call TRBJ2-2; the D is unclear. Sample: CD4+ T cells from PBMCs. The receptor comes from a human donor with multiple sclerosis. The CDR3 bases are TGCGCCAGCAGCTTCGGAGACGACACCGGGGAGCTGTTTTTT. Protein product: CASSFGDDTGELFF.